This TCR beta chain was observed in a study of blood T cell repertoires in COVID-19. Study in general: The United States, Italy and Spain were the sources of the acute and convalescent COVID-19 samples. T cells, B-cell-depleted T cells, or PBMCs provided the cDNA or gDNA that served as material.

J lost 2 bases, V lost 1 base, and 6 bases had no gene match. The CDR3 runs 17 residues. Per germline, CDR1 SGHDT and CDR2 YYEEEE. In the authors' methods: Reference gene primer amplification yielded estimated nucleated cell counts. The assay was immunoSEQ multiplex PCR, and TCRdb's table has in-frame clones only and misses some. V and J calls and clone size are given by that table; D and trimming were obtained from the DNA. The sample gives roughly 50,000 clones, 91% of which show up once; about 6.5% is in the top ten. The sample holds one count of this clone. This chain uses TRBV5-6 with TRBJ2-2, with 9 bases that match TRBD2. The sequence came from a man aged 45 to 65 with active COVID-19. The specimen was peripheral blood. CDR3 DNA: TGTGCCAGCAGCTTGCCGTCTAGCGGGGAAAACACCGGGGAGCTGTTTTTT. Amino acid sequence: CASSLPSSGENTGELFF. The full variable domain, in which reference TRBV5-6 and TRBJ2-2 provide the parts outside the CDR3, is DAGVTQSPTHLIKTRGQQVTLRCSPKSGHDTVSWYQQALGQGPQFIFQYYEEEERQRGNFPDRFSGHQFPNYSSELNVNALLLGDSALYLCASSLPSSGENTGELFFGEGSRLTVL.